The source of this T cell receptor beta chain is a study of T cells in Graves' hyperthyroidism and ophthalmopathy. Template material for amplifying TCR beta CDR3 regions consisted of RNA transcripts. HTBI primers were the set used in a first-round RT-PCR of the TCR CDR3. Via MiXCR, TCRdb re-called the multiplex PCR reads, giving one row per CDR3 protein. The sample lists hundreds of thousands of distinct CDR3 sequences, around 40% occurring once. This clonotype was counted at least ten times. The germline gives CDR1 SGHRS, CDR2 YFSETQ. The CDR3 spans 14 residues. Between the trimmed V and J ends, which lost 2 bases and 6 bases, there was a span of 14 bases.

The V and J genes are TRBV5-1 and TRBJ1-2, with TRBD1 as a possible D gene (6 bases). Sequencing was performed on blood. This receptor was obtained from a woman aged 35 to 49 with Graves' hyperthyroidism. The CDR3 protein is CASSLLTGHDGYTF. In DNA form, the CDR3 reads TGCGCCAGCAGCTTATTAACAGGGCATGATGGCTACACCTTC.